This T cell receptor (beta chain) was retrieved from a study of brain metastases from non-small cell lung cancer. Some clones are missing from TCRdb's copy, which holds only in-frame ones; the method was immunoSEQ multiplex PCR. Of approximately 6,100 clones listed, roughly 80% are singletons. The germline V gene has CDR1 SGDLS and CDR2 YYNGEE. This CDR3 is built from 14 residues. V was cut by 7 bases and J by 5 bases, with 16 bases left in between. The source is a donor aged 40 or older with non-small cell lung cancer. The specimen was primary lung tumor tissue. The chain uses TRBV9 and TRBJ1-5; possibly TRBD1 for D (6 bases). CDR3 nucleotide sequence: TGTGCCAGCTCCGAGAGGGCAGGGGATCAGCCCCAGCATTTT. Protein sequence: CASSERAGDQPQHF.